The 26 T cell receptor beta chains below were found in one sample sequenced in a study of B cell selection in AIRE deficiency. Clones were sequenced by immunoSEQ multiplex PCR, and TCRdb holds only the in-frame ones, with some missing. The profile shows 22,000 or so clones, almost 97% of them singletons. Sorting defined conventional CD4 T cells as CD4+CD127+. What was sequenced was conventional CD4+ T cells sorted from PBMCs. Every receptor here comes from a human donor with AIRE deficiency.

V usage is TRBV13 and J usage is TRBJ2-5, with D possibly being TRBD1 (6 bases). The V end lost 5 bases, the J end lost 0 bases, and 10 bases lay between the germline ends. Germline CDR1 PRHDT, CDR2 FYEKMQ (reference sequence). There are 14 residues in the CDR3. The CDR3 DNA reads TGTGCCAGCAGCCCGCAGGGGTACCAAGAGACCCAGTACTTC. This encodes CASSPQGYQETQYF.

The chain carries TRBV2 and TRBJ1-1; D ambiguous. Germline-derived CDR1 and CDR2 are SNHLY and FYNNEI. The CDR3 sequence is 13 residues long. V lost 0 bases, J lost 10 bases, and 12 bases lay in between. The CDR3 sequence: CASSEAREGLAFF. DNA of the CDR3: TGTGCCAGCAGTGAAGCGAGGGAAGGATTAGCTTTCTTT.

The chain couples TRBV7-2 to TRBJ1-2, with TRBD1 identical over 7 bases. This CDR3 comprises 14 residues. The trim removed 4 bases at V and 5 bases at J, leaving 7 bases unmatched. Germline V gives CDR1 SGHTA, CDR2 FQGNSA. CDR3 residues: CASSYWGTVYGYTF. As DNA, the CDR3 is TGTGCCAGCAGCTATTGGGGGACAGTTTATGGCTACACCTTC.

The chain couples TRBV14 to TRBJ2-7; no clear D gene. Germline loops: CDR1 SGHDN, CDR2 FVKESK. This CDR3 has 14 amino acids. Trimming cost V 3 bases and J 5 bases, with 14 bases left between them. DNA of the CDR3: TGTGCCAGCAGCCATCTAAGACTCCGCGACGAGCAGTACTTC. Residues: CASSHLRLRDEQYF.

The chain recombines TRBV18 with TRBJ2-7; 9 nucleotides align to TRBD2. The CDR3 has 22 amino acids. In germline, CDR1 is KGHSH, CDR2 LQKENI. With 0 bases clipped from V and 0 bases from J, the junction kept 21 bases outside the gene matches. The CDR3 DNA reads TGTGCCAGCTCACCACCTACGGGCCCTAGCGGGACCCCTGCCGGGGGCTCCTACGAGCAGTACTTC. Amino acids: CASSPPTGPSGTPAGGSYEQYF.

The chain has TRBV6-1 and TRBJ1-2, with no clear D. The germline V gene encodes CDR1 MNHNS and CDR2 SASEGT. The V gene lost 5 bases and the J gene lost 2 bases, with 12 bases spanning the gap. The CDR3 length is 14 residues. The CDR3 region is CASSPSNKNYGYTF. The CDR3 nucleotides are TGTGCCAGCAGTCCTTCGAACAAAAACTATGGCTACACCTTC.

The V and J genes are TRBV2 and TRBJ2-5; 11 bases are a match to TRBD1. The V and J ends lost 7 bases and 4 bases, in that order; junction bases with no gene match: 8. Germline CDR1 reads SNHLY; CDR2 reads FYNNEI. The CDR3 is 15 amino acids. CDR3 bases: TGTGCCAGCAAGTACAGGACAGGGGGCGCAGAGACCCAGTACTTC. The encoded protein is CASKYRTGGAETQYF.

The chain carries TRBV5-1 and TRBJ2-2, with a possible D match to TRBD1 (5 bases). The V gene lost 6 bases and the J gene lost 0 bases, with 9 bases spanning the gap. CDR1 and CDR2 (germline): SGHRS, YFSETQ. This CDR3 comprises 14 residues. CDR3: CASTQTANTGELFF. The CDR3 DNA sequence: TGCGCCAGCACCCAGACAGCGAACACCGGGGAGCTGTTTTTT.

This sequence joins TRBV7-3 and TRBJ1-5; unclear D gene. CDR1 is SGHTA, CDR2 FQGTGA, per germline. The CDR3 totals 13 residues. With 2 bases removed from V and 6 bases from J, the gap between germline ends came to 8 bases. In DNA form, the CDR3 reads TGTGCCAGCAGCTTATCACTCAGTCAGCCCCAGCATTTT. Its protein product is CASSLSLSQPQHF.

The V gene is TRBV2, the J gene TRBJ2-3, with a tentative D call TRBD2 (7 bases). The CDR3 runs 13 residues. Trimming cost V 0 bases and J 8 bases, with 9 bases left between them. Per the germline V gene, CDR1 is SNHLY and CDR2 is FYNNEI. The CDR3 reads CASSEARGGTQYF. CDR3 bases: TGTGCCAGCAGTGAAGCGAGGGGGGGTACGCAGTATTTT.

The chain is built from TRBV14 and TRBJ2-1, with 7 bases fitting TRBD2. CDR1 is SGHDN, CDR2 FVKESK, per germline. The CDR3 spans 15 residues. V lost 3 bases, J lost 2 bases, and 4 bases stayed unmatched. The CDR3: CASSHLGLAYNEQFF. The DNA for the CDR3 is TGTGCCAGCAGCCACCTTGGACTAGCCTACAATGAGCAGTTCTTC.

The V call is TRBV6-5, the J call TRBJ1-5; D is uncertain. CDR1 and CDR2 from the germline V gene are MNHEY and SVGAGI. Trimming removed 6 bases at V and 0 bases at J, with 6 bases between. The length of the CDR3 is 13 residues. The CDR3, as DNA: TGTGCCAGCAGAATAAATAGCAATCAGCCCCAGCATTTT. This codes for CASRINSNQPQHF.

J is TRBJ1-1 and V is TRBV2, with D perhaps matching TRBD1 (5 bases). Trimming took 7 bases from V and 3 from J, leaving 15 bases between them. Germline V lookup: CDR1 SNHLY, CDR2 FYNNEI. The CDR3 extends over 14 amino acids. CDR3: CASNPRDWHTEAFF. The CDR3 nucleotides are TGTGCCAGCAATCCGAGGGACTGGCACACTGAAGCTTTCTTT. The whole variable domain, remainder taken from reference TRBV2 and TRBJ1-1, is EPEVTQTPSHQVTQMGQEVILRCVPISNHLYFYWYRQILGQKVEFLVSFYNNEISEKSEIFDDQFSVERPDGSNFTLKIRSTKLEDSAMYFCASNPRDWHTEAFFGQGTRLTVV.

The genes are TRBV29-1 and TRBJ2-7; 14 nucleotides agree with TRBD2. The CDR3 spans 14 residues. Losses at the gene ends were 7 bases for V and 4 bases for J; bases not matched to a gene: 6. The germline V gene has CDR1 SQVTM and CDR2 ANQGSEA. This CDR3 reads CSGGTSGRPYEQYF. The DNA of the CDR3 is TGCAGCGGAGGGACTAGCGGGAGACCGTACGAGCAGTACTTC.

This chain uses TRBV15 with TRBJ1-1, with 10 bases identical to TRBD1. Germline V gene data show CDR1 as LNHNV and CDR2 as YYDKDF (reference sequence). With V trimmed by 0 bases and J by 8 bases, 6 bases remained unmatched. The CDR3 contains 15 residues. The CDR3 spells CATSRDLGQGTEAFF. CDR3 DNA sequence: TGTGCCACCAGCAGAGATCTGGGACAGGGGACCGAAGCTTTCTTT. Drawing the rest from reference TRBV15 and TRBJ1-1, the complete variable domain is DAMVIQNPRYQVTQFGKPVTLSCSQTLNHNVMYWYQQKSSQAPKLLFHYYDKDFNNEADTPDNFQSRRPNTSFCFLDIRSPGLGDTAMYLCATSRDLGQGTEAFFGQGTRLTVV.

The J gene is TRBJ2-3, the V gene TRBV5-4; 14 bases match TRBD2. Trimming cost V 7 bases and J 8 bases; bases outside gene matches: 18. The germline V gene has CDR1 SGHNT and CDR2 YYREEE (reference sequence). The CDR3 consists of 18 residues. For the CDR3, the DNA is TGTGCCAGCCGACCCTGGACTAGCGGGGGGCAGGGGGTTGGTACGCAGTATTTT. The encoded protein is CASRPWTSGGQGVGTQYF.

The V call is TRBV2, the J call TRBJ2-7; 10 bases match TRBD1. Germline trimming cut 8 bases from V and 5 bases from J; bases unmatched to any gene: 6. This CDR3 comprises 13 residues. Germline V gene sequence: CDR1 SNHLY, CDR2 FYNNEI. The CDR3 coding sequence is TGTGCCAGCCGACAGGGGGCTGTACACGAGCAGTACTTC. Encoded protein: CASRQGAVHEQYF.

The DNA for the CDR3 is TGTGCCAGCGCTCTCACAGATACGCAGTATTTT. Amino acid sequence: CASALTDTQYF. V and J are TRBV25-1 and TRBJ2-3; D gene uncertain. The germline V gene has CDR1 MGHDK and CDR2 SYGVNS. V lost 8 bases, J lost 2 bases, and 5 bases lay in between. The CDR3 runs to 11 residues.

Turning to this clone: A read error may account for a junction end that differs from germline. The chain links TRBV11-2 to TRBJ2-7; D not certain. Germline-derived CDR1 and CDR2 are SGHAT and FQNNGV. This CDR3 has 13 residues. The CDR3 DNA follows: TGTGCCAGCAGCGACCGATCAAAAGCGCCAGTTGACTTC. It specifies CASSDRSKAPVDF.

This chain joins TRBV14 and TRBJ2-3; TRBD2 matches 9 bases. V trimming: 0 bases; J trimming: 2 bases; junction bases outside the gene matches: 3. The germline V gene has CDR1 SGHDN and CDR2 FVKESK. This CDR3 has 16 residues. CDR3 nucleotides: TGTGCCAGCAGCCAAGACCTAGCGGGGTACACAGATACGCAGTATTTT. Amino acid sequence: CASSQDLAGYTDTQYF.

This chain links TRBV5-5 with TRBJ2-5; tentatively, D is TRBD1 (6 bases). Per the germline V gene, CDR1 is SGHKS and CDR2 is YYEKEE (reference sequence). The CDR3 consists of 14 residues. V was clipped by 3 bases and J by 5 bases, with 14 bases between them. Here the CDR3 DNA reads TGTGCCAGCAGCTGGCAGGGGCGCTGGGAGACCCAGTACTTC. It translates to CASSWQGRWETQYF.

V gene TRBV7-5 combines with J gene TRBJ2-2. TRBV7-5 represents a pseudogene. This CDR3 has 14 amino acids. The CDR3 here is CASEKIFNTGELFF. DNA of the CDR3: TGTGCCAGCGAAAAGATTTTTAACACCGGGGAGCTGTTTTTT.

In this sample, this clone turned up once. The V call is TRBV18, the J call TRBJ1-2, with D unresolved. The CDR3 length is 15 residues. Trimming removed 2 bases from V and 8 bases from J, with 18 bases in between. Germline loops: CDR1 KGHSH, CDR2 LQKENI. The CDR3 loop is CASSPIQPGYDGYTF. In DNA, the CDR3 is TGTGCCAGCTCACCAATTCAGCCCGGCTACGACGGCTACACCTTC.

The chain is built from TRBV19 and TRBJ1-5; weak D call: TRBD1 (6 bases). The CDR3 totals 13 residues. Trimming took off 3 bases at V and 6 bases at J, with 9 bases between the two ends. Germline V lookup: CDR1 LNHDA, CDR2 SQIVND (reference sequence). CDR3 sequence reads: CASSMDRGQPQHF. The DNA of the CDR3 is TGTGCCAGTAGTATGGACAGAGGTCAGCCCCAGCATTTT.

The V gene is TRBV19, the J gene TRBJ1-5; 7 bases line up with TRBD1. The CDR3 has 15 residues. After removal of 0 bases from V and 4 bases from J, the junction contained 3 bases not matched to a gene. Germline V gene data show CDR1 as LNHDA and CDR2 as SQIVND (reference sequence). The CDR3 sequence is CASSIEQGGNQPQHF. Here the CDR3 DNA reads TGTGCCAGTAGTATAGAGCAGGGGGGTAATCAGCCCCAGCATTTT. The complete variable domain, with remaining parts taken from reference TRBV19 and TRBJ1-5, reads DGGITQSPKYLFRKEGQNVTLSCEQNLNHDAMYWYRQDPGQGLRLIYYSQIVNDFQKGDIAEGYSVSREKKESFPLTVTSAQKNPTAFYLCASSIEQGGNQPQHFGDGTRLSIL.

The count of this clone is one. CDR3 region: CASRRPKDYGYTF. CDR3 DNA: TGTGCCAGCAGACGCCCGAAGGACTATGGCTACACCTTC. This chain links TRBV6-5 with TRBJ1-2; no clear D gene. The CDR3 loop spans 13 amino acids. V dropped 6 bases and J dropped 3 bases, with 11 bases sitting between them. Germline assignment: CDR1 MNHEY and CDR2 SVGAGI.